The clone carrying this T cell receptor beta chain has a single count. What it binds is not known. The hyperthyroidism patients had all been newly diagnosed, and their disease duration was under 2 months. Their ages ranged from 18 to 65 years. Each diagnosis was grounded in clinical symptoms, serum thyroxine and TRAb, thyroid ultrasound, and orbital computed tomography. The record originates from a study of T cells in Graves' hyperthyroidism and ophthalmopathy. Broader study findings: In validation, the model predicted ophthalmopathy. These predictions came a median about 6.8 months before onset. Appearing also in blood were most of the thyroid clonotypes expanded above 0.001.

RNA transcripts served as the template for amplifying TCR beta CDR3 regions. Carried out on the TCR CDR3, a first-round RT-PCR used the HTBI primer set. MiXCR, applied by TCRdb to the multiplex PCR reads, yields one record per CDR3 protein. The sample holds fewer than 650,000 distinct CDR3 sequences, roughly 14% seen once. Between the trimmed V and J ends, which lost 1 base and 3 bases, there was a span of 11 bases. Germline V gene lookup returns CDR1 KGHDR and CDR2 SFDVKD. The CDR3 totals 15 residues. The chain recombines TRBV24-1 with TRBJ1-2; TRBD1 might be the D (6 bases). The sequenced material came from blood. The source of this sequence is a woman in her 30s with Graves' hyperthyroidism that later progressed to Graves' ophthalmopathy. The CDR3 reads CATSDLKGGYYGYTF. DNA of the CDR3: TGTGCCACCAGTGATTTAAAAGGGGGGTACTATGGCTACACCTTC.